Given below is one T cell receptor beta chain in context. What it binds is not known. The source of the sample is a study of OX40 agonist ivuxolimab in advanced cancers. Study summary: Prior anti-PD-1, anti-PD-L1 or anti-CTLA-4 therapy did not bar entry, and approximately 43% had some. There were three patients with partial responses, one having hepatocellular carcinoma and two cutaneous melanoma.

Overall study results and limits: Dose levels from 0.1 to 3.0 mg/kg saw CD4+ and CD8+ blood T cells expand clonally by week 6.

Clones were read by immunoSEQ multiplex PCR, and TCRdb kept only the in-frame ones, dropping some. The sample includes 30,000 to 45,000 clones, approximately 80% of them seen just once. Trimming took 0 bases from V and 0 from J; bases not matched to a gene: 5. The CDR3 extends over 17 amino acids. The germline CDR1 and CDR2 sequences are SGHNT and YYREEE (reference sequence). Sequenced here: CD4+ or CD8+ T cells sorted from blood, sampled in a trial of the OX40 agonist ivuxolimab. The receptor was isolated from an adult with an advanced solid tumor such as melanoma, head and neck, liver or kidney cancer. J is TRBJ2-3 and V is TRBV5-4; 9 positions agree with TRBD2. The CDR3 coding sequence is TGTGCCAGCAGCTTGGGCCTAGCGGGGTATAGCACAGATACGCAGTATTTT. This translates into CASSLGLAGYSTDTQYF.